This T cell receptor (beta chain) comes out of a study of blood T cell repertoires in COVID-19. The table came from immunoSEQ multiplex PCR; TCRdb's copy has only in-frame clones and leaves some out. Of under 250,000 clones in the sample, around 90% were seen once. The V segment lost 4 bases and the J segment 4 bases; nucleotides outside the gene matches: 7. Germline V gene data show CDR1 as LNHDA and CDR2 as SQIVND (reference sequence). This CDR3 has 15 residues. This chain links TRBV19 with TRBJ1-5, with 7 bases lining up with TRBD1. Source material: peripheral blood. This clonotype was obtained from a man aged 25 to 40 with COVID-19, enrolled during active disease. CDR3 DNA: TGTGCCAGTAGTACCGGCCGGGACAGAAATCAGCCCCAGCATTTT. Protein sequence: CASSTGRDRNQPQHF.